Sequencing of this TCR beta chain was carried out in a study of T cells in Graves' hyperthyroidism and ophthalmopathy. About the research overall: Peripheral blood was obtained at initial diagnosis, preceding any treatment. Study-wide findings and caveats: A model of 13 V-J features distinguished ophthalmopathy from stable hyperthyroidism.

The CDR3 extends over 15 amino acids. The J segment lost 7 bases and the V segment lost 6 bases, leaving 8 bases of the junction unmatched. The germline V gene encodes CDR1 SNHLY and CDR2 FYNNEI. Amplified TCR beta CDR3 regions came from RNA transcripts. HTBI primers were the set used in a first-round RT-PCR of the TCR CDR3. TCRdb itself ran the multiplex PCR reads through MiXCR, one entry per CDR3 protein. The sample holds fewer than 900,000 distinct CDR3 sequences, over 15% seen once. In its sample, this clonotype was seen many times. The antigen remains unidentified. This clonotype was obtained from a man younger than 35 with Graves' hyperthyroidism. The sample was blood. The rearrangement links TRBV2 to TRBJ2-1; TRBD2 aligns across 11 bases. The DNA of the CDR3 is TGTGCCAGCAGGCCTACTAGCGGGAGTTCGAATGAGCAGTTCTTC. As protein: CASRPTSGSSNEQFF.